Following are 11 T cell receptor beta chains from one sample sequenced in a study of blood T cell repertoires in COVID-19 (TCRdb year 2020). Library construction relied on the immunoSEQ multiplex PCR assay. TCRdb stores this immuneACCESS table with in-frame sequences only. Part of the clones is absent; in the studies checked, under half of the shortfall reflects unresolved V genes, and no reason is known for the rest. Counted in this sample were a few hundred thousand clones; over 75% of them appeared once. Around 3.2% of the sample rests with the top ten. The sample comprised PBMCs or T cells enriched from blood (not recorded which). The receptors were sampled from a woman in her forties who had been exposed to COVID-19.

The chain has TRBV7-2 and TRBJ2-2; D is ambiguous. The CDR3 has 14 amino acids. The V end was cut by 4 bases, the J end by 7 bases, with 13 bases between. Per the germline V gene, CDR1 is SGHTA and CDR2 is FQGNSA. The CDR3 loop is CASSSVVLVGELFF. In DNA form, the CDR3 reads TGTGCCAGCAGCTCGGTAGTCTTGGTCGGGGAGCTGTTTTTT.

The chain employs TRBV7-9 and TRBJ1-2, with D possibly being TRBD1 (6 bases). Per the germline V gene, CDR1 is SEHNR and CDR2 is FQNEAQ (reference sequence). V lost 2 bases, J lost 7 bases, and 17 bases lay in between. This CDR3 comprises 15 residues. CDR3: CASSLMGTGQSGYTF. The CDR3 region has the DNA TGTGCCAGCAGCTTAATGGGCACAGGGCAGAGTGGCTACACCTTC.

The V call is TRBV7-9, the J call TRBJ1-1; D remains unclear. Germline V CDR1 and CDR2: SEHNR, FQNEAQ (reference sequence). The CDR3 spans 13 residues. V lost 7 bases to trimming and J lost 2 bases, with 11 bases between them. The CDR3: CASTAGVNTEAFF. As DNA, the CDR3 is TGTGCCAGCACCGCGGGAGTCAACACTGAAGCTTTCTTT.

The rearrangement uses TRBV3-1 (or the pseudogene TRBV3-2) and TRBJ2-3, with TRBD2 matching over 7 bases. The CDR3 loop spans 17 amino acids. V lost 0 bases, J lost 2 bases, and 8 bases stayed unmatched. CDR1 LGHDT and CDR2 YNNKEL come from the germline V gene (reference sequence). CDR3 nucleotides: TGTGCCAGCAGCCAAGATTATGGCGGGGGAAACACAGATACGCAGTATTTT. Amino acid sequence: CASSQDYGGGNTDTQYF.

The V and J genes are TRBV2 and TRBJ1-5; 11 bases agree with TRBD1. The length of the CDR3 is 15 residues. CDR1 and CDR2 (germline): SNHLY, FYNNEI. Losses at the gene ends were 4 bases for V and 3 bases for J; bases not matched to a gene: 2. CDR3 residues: CASSGDRGDNQPQHF. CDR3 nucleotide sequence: TGTGCCAGCAGTGGGGACAGGGGGGACAATCAGCCCCAGCATTTT.

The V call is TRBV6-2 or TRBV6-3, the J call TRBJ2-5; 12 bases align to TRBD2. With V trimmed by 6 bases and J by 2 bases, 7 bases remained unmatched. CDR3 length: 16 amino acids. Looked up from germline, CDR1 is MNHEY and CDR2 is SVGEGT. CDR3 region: CASSQSSGRAQETQYF. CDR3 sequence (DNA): TGTGCCAGCAGCCAATCTAGCGGGAGGGCTCAAGAGACCCAGTACTTC.

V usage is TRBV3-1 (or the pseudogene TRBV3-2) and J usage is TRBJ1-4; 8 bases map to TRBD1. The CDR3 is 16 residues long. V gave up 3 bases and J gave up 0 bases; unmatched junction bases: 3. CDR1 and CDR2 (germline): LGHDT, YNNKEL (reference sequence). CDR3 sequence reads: CASSHGQGATNEKLFF. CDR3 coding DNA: TGTGCCAGCAGCCATGGACAGGGAGCAACTAATGAAAAACTGTTTTTT.

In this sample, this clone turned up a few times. The CDR3 bases are TGTGCCTGGAGTAAACAGGGGGCAACTGAAGCTTTCTTT. As protein: CAWSKQGATEAFF. This chain joins TRBV30 and TRBJ1-1; 9 nucleotides match TRBD1. The CDR3 is 13 residues long. The germline CDR1 and CDR2 sequences are GTSNPN and SVGIG (reference sequence). The V and J ends lost 2 bases and 5 bases, in that order; junction bases with no gene match: 3.

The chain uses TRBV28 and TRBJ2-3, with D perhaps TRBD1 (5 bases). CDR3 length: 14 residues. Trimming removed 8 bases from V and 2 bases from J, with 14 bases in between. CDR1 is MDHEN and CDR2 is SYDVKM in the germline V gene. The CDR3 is CASLDSLPTDTQYF. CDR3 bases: TGTGCCAGCCTAGACAGCCTTCCCACAGATACGCAGTATTTT.

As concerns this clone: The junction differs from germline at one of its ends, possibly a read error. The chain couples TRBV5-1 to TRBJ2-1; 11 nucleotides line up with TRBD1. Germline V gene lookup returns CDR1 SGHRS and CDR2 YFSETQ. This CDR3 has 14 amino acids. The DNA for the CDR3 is TGTGCCAGCAGCGGACAGGGGGCGATTAATGAGCAGTTCTTC. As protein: CASSGQGAINEQFF.

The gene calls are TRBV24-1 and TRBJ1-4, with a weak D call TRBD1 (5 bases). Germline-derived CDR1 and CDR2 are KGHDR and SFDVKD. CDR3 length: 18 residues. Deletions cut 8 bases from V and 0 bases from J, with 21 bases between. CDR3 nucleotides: TGTGCCACCACCCCCCCCAGGGCTCGAAACACAACTAATGAAAAACTGTTTTTT. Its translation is CATTPPRARNTTNEKLFF.